The T cell receptor (beta chain) under discussion was sequenced for a study of blood T cells in healthy people across ages. At the level of the study: Per two T cells, template switching captured roughly one barcoded beta molecule.

Study-level findings and limits: Observed TCR beta diversity per million T cells went down as age went up. This fall followed a roughly linear course with age. Unsorted PBMCs ruled out conclusive naive versus antigen-experienced comparison.

In regard to this clonotype: No antigen is known for it.

Using a J-beta primer mix together with a sample-barcoded 5' primer, a second PCR was run for about 6 to 11 cycles. Tagging of each cDNA molecule was performed by a template-switch adaptor with 12 random nucleotides. TCRdb independently ran MiXCR on the 5' RACE reads; one entry per CDR3 protein. The sample yields 1 million to 1.2 million distinct CDR3 sequences, 35% to 45% seen once. The receptor's source is a man aged 18 to 35 in good health. Sequencing input: blood.

CDR3: CASSFRVGGLNYGYTF. The CDR3 DNA reads TGTGCCAGCAGCTTTAGGGTCGGGGGACTTAACTATGGCTACACCTTC. The gene calls are TRBV7-2 and TRBJ1-2, with D possibly being TRBD1 (5 bases). The V end was cut by 3 bases, the J end by 1 base, with 15 bases between. The CDR3 length is 16 residues. The germline gives CDR1 SGHTA, CDR2 FQGNSA. Complete variable domain (other parts from reference TRBV7-2 and TRBJ1-2): GAGVSQSPSNKVTEKGKDVELRCDPISGHTALYWYRQSLGQGLEFLIYFQGNSAPDKSGLPSDRFSAERTGGSVSTLTIQRTQQEDSAVYLCASSFRVGGLNYGYTFGSGTRLTVV.